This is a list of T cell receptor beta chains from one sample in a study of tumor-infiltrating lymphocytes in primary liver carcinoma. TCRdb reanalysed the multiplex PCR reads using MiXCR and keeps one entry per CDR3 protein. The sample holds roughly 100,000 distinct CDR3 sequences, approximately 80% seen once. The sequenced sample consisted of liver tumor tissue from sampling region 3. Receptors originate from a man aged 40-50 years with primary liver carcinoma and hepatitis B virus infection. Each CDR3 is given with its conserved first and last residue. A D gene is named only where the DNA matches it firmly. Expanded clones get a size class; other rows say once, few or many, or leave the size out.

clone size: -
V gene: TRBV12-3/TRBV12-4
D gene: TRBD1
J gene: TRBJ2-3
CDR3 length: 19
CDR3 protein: CANSLALYGQRGTGDTQYF
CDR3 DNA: TGTGCCAACAGTTTAGCACTTTATGGGCAAAGGGGGACAGGGGATACGCAGTATTTT

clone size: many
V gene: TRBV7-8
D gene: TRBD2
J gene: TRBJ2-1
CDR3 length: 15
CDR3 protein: CASSLTSGRVDEQFF
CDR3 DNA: TGTGCCAGCAGCCTGACTAGCGGGAGGGTCGATGAGCAGTTCTTC

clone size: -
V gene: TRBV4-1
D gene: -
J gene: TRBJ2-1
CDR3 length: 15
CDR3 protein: CVSSQRGLPSDEQFF
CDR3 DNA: TGCGTAAGCAGCCAACGTGGACTGCCCAGTGATGAGCAGTTCTTC

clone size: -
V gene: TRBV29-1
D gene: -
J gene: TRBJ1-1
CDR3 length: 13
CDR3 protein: CSVEDNSNTEAFF
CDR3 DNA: TGCAGTGTTGAGGACAACAGCAACACTGAAGCTTTCTTT

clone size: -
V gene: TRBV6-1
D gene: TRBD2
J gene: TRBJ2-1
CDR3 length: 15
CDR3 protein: CASSGRLAASNEQLF
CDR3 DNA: TGTGCCAGCAGTGGAAGACTAGCAGCCTCCAATGAGCAGCTCTTC

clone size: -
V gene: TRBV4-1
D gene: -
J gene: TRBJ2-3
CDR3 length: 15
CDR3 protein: CASSQEGQYTDTQYF
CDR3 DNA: TGCGCCAGCAGCCAAGAGGGGCAGTACACAGATACGCAGTATTTT

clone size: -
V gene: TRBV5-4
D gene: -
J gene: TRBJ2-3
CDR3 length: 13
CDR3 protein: CASSPLSVKTHYF
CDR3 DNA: TGTGCCAGCAGCCCCCTGAGTGTTAAAACGCACTATTTT

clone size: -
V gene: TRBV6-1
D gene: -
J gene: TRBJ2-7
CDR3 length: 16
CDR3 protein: CASSEVPGLSIRGQYF
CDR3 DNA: TGTGCCAGCAGTGAAGTTCCGGGACTTTCTATACGGGGGCAGTACTTC

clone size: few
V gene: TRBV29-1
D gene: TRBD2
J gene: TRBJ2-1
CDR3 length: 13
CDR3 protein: CSVRDYAENEQFF
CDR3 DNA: TGCAGCGTTCGGGACTATGCAGAGAATGAGCAGTTCTTT

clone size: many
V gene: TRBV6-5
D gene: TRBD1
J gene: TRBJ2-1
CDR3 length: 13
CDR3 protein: CASSQRQGGEQFF
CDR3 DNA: TGTGCCAGCAGTCAACGACAGGGGGGTGAGCAGTTCTTC

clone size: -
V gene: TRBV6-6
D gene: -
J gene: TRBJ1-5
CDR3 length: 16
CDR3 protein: CASSYYGINSNQSQHF
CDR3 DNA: TGTGCCAGCAGTTACTACGGCATCAATAGCAATCAGTCCCAGCATTTT

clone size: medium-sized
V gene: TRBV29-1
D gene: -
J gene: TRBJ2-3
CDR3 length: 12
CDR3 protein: CSVGGGTDTQYF
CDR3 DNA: TGCAGCGTGGGCGGAGGCACAGATACGCAGTATTTT

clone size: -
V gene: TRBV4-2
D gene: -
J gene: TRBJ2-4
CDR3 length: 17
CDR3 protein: CAISQATGAGIGNIQYF
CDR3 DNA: TGTGCCATCAGCCAGGCCACGGGGGCAGGGATCGGAAACATTCAGTACTTC

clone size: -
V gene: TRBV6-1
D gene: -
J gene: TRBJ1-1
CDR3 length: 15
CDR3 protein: CASRRDNGMNIEAFF
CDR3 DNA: TGTGCAAGCAGACGGGACAACGGAATGAACATTGAAGCTTTCTTT

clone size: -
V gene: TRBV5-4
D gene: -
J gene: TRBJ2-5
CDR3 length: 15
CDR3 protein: CAGSLNGDGQETQYF
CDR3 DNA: TGTGCAGGCAGCTTGAACGGGGACGGTCAAGAGACCCAGTACTTC

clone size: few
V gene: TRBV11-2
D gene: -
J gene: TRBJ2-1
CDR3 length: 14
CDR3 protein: CASSTGTYYNEQFF
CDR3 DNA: TGTGCCAGCAGCACCGGGACTTACTACAATGAGCAGTTCTTC

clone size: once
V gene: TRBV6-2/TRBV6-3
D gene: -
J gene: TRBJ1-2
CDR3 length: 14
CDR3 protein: CTSSSGPMNYYYTF
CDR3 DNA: TGTACCAGCAGCTCCGGACCAATGAACTATTACTACACCTTC

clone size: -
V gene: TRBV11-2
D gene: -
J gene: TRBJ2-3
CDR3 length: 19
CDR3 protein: CASSLSMGSRIITKDTQYF
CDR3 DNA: TGTGCCAGCAGCTTATCTATGGGGAGTCGGATCATTACAAAAGATACGCAGTATTTT

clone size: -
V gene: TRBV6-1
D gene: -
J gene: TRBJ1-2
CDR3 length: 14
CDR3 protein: CASCAVRGVYVYTF
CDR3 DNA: TGTGCCAGCTGTGCTGTCAGGGGTGTCTATGTCTACACCTTC

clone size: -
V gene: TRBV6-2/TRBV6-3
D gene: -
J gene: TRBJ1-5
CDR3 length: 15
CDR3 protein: CASTLTRCYNQPQHF
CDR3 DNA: TGTGCCAGCACCCTCACGCGATGTTACAATCAGCCCCAGCATTTT

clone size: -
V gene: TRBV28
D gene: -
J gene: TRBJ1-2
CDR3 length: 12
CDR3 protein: CASSSSRYGYIF
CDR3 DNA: TGTGCCAGCAGTTCGTCCAGATATGGTTACATCTTC

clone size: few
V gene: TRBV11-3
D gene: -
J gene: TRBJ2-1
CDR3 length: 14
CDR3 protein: CASSLGVSNNEQLF
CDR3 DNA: TGTGCCAGTAGCTTAGGTGTCTCGAACAATGAGCAGTTGTTC

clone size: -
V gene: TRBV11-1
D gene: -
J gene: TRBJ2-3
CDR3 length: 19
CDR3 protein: CASSSGGSSVGARIDTQYF
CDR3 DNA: TGTGCCAGTAGCTCTGGGGGAAGCTCTGTTGGAGCCCGCATAGATACGCAATATTTT

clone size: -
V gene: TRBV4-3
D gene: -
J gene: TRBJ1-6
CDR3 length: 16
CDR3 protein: CAISSWDRGRSSPLHF
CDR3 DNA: TGCGCCATCAGCTCCTGGGATAGGGGAAGGAGTTCACCCCTCCATTTT

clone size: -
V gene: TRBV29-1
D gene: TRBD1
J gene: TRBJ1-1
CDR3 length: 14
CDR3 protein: CSVVGGTGSTEAFF
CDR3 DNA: TGCAGCGTTGTAGGGGGGACAGGAAGCACTGAAGCTTTCTTT

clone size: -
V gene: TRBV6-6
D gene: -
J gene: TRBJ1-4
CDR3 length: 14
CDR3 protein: CASSYGGDNEKLFF
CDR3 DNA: TGTGCCAGCAGCTACGGGGGCGATAATGAAAAACTGTTTTTT

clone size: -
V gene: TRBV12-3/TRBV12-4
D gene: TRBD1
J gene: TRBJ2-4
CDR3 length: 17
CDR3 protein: CVSSPGGRVRAKNIQYF
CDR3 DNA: TGTGTCAGCAGCCCAGGGGGTAGAGTCCGGGCCAAAAACATTCAGTACTTC

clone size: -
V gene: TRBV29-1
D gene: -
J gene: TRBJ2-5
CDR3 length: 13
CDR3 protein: CSALTVYQETQYF
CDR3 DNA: TGCAGCGCCCTGACAGTGTACCAAGAGACCCAGTACTTC

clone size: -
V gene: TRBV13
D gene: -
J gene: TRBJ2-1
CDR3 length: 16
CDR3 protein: CVSSLRDLGRGNEQFF
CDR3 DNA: TGTGTCAGTAGCTTAAGGGACCTGGGAAGGGGCAATGAGCAGTTCTTC

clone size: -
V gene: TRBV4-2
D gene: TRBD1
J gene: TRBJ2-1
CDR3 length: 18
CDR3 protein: CASSQGWRTGRDYNEQFF
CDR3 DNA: TGTGCCAGCAGCCAAGGTTGGAGGACAGGCAGAGACTACAATGAGCAGTTCTTC

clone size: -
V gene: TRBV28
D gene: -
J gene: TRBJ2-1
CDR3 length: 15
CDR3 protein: CANSLSGRVGNEQFF
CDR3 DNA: TGTGCCAATAGTTTATCGGGCCGGGTGGGGAATGAGCAGTTCTTC

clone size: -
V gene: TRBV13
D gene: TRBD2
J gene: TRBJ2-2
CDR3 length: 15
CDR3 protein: CASSLTSGRAAGLFF
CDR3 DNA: TGTGCCAGCAGCTTGACTAGCGGGAGGGCCGCGGGGCTGTTTTTT

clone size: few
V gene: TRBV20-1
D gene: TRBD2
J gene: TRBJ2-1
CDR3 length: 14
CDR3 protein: CSARLAGAGNEQFF
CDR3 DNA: TGCAGTGCTAGGTTAGCGGGAGCGGGGAATGAGCAGTTCTTC

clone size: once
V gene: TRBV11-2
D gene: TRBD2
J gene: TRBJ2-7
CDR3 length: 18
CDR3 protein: CASSSEGTSGGASYEQYF
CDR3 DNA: TGTGCCAGCAGCTCTGAAGGGACTAGTGGGGGGGCTTCCTACGAGCAGTACTTC

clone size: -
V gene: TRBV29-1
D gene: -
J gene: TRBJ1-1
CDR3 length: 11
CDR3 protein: CNCGHNTEAFF
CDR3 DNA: TGCAACTGTGGACATAACACTGAAGCTTTCTTT

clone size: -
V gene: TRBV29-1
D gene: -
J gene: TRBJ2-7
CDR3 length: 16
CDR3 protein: CRAMTSGTGTPYEQYF
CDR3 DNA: TGCAGGGCCATGACATCTGGGACTGGCACACCCTACGAGCAGTACTTC

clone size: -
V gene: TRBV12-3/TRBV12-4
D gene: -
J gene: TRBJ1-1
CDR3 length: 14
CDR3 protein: CASSFGGLNTESFF
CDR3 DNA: TGTGCCAGCAGTTTCGGGGGCTTGAACACTGAATCTTTCTTT

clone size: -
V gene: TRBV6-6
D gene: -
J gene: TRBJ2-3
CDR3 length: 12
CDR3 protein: CASSPPGDTQYF
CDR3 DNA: TGTGCCAGCAGTCCCCCGGGAGATACGCAGTATTTT

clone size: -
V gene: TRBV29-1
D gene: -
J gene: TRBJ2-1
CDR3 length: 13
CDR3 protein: CSVSKVGYNEPFF
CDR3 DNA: TGCAGTGTTTCTAAGGTGGGATACAATGAGCCGTTCTTC

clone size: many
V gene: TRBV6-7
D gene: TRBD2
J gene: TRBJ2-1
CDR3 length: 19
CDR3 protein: CASSYPASGNFSSYNEQFF
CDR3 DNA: TGTGCCAGCAGTTACCCGGCTAGCGGGAATTTTAGCTCCTACAATGAGCAGTTCTTC

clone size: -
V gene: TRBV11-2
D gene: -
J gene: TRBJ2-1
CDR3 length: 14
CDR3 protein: CASSLCSLGHKRFF
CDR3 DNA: TGTGCCAGCAGCTTGTGTAGCTTGGGGCATAAGCGGTTCTTC

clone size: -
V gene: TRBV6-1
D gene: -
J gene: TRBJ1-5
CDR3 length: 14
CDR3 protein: CASSEAREKASQHF
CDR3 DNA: TGTGCTAGCAGTGAGGCGCGGGAAAAGGCGTCCCAGCATTTT